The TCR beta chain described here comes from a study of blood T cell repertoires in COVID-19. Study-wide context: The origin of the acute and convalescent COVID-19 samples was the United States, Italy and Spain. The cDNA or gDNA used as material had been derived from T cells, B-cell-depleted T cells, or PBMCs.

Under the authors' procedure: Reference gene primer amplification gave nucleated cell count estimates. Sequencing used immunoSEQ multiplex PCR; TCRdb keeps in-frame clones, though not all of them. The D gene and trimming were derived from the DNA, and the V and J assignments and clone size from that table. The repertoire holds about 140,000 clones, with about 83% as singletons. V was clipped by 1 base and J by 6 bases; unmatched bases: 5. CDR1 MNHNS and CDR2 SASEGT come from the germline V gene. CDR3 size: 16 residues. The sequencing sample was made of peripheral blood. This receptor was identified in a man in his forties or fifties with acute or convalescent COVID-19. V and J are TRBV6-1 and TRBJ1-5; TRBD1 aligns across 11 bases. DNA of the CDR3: TGTGCCAGCAGTGAAGGGTCGGGACAGGGGGGTCAGCCCCAGCATTTT. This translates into CASSEGSGQGGQPQHF.